A selection of T cell receptor beta chains follows, all from one sample in a study of blood T cell repertoires in COVID-19. Sequencing used immunoSEQ multiplex PCR; TCRdb keeps in-frame clones, though not all of them. The sample carries 200,000 to 300,000 clones, roughly 86% recorded once. The sequenced sample was peripheral blood. The receptors originated from a man aged 35-49 years who had recovered from COVID-19. Each CDR3 is given with its conserved first and last residue. Each record gives: clone size, V gene, D gene, J gene, CDR3 DNA, CDR3 protein. The D gene is left open where the match is weak. The size field is filled for only some rows; it gives once, few, many or a size class.

>-|TRBV7-2|-|TRBJ2-3
TGTGCCAGCAAACGTCTAGCAGGTTGGGCAGATACGCAGTATTTT
CASKRLAGWADTQYF
>-|TRBV19|-|TRBJ2-1
TGTGCCAGTAGTCTTCGGTCGGGAATCGGGAATGAGCAGTTCTTC
CASSLRSGIGNEQFF
>-|TRBV7-3|TRBD1|TRBJ1-1
TGTGCCAGCAGCTTAGGAGGACAGGGGGAGGGTGAAGCTTTCTTT
CASSLGGQGEGEAFF
>-|TRBV3-1/TRBV3-2|-|TRBJ2-2
TGTGCCAGCAGCCAAAGGAGGACCGGGGAGCTGTTTTTT
CASSQRRTGELFF
>once|TRBV5-1|-|TRBJ1-5
TGCGCCAGCAGCTTAGGGCCAGGGAGCAATCAGCCCCAGCATTTT
CASSLGPGSNQPQHF
>once|TRBV29-1|TRBD1|TRBJ2-2
TGCAGCGTTGAGGACAGGGGAAACACCGGGGAGCTGTTTTTT
CSVEDRGNTGELFF
>once|TRBV7-6|TRBD2|TRBJ2-3
TGTGCCAGCAGCTCTCTAGCGGGAGGGGGCACAGATACGCAGTATTTT
CASSSLAGGGTDTQYF
>-|TRBV18|TRBD1|TRBJ2-3
TGTGCCAGCTCACTCCGAGGGGGCCCCAACACAGATACGCAGTATTTT
CASSLRGGPNTDTQYF
>-|TRBV7-8|-|TRBJ1-2
TGTGCCAGCAGCTTAGCGGGGGCCCTCTATGGCTACACCTTC
CASSLAGALYGYTF
>-|TRBV7-9|TRBD1|TRBJ2-7
TGTGCCAGCAGTCAAGTAGGACAGGACTACGAGCAGTACTTC
CASSQVGQDYEQYF
>-|TRBV2|-|TRBJ2-7
TGTGCCAGCAGTGATTTTGAGGAGCAGTACTTC
CASSDFEEQYF
>-|TRBV19|-|TRBJ1-2
TGTGCCAGTAGTATCACACCTCACTATGGCTACACCTTC
CASSITPHYGYTF
>-|TRBV2|TRBD2|TRBJ2-7
TGTGCCAGCATGGTAGCGGGGTACGAGCAGTACTTC
CASMVAGYEQYF
>-|TRBV11-1|TRBD2|TRBJ2-5
TGTGCCAGCAGCTTAGTTGGGGCGGGAGGCCCCCAGTACTTC
CASSLVGAGGPQYF
>-|TRBV5-1|TRBD2|TRBJ2-5
TGCGCCAGCAGCTTCCGTAGCGGGGGAGAGACCCAGTACTTC
CASSFRSGGETQYF
>few|TRBV29-1|TRBD1|TRBJ2-7
TGCAGCGTTGAAGAGCTAACAGGGGAGACCTACGAGCAGTACTTC
CSVEELTGETYEQYF
>-|TRBV7-3|-|TRBJ2-7
TGTGCCAGCAGCCTATTGACTGGAGGGGAGCAGTACTTC
CASSLLTGGEQYF
>-|TRBV9|TRBD1|TRBJ1-3
TGTGCCAGCAGCGGAGGGACAGGGGGCTCGGTAACCATATATTTT
CASSGGTGGSVTIYF
>-|TRBV7-2|-|TRBJ2-7
TGTGCCAGCAGCCCGCATTGGGCGGGGTACTACGAGCAGTACTTC
CASSPHWAGYYEQYF
>-|TRBV18|TRBD1|TRBJ2-3
TGTGCCAGCTCATTAACAGGGAACAGGGGGCAGTTTGCAGATACGCAGTATTTT
CASSLTGNRGQFADTQYF
>few|TRBV7-9|TRBD2|TRBJ2-1
TGTGCCAGCAGCCGACTGACCCAGGGACTAGCTTCCTACAATGAGCAGTTCTTC
CASSRLTQGLASYNEQFF
>-|TRBV6-2/TRBV6-3|TRBD2|TRBJ2-4
TGTGCCAGCAGTTACCGGGGGACTAGTAAGGACATTCAGTACTTC
CASSYRGTSKDIQYF